Each of the 5 T cell receptor beta chains below was sequenced from the same sample in a study of early T cells in non-severe SARS-CoV-2 infection. One entry per CDR3 protein, called by TCRdb with MiXCR from the 5' RACE reads. The table has approximately 50,000 distinct CDR3 sequences, approximately 9.8% seen once. The sequenced sample was whole blood. The receptor source for this set is an adult who was a healthcare worker with PCR-confirmed SARS-CoV-2 infection or an uninfected control (not recorded which).

Here the CDR3 DNA reads TGTGCCAGCAGCGTAGCGGGGTCAAACCAATACAATGAGCAGTTCTTC. Amino acid sequence: CASSVAGSNQYNEQFF. The chain couples TRBV9 to TRBJ2-1, with TRBD2 as a possible D gene (5 bases). The ends were cut back, 0 bases at V and 4 bases at J, with 14 bases in the middle. The CDR3 extends over 16 amino acids. Per the germline V gene, CDR1 is SGDLS and CDR2 is YYNGEE.

This clonotype was detected a few times. The V and J genes are TRBV9 and TRBJ1-1, with 7 bases identical to TRBD1. The CDR3 consists of 13 residues. The junction had 6 bases not matched to a gene; V was cut back by 3 bases and J by 7 bases. Germline CDR1 is SGDLS and CDR2 is YYNGEE. CDR3 bases: TGTGCCAGCAGCGGGACGGACAGGTTTGAAGCTTTCTTT. Translated, it gives CASSGTDRFEAFF.

This clonotype was counted many times. The rearrangement joins TRBV7-9 to TRBJ2-5; D ambiguous. There are 12 residues in the CDR3. Germline CDR1 reads SEHNR; CDR2 reads FQNEAQ (reference sequence). V was shortened by 5 bases and J by 1 base, with 5 bases between the two germline ends. The CDR3 loop reads CASSGGQETQYF. The CDR3 DNA follows: TGTGCCAGCAGCGGCGGCCAAGAGACCCAGTACTTC. The full variable domain, rest sourced from reference TRBV7-9 and TRBJ2-5, is DTGVSQNPRHKITKRGQNVTFRCDPISEHNRLYWYRQTLGQGPEFLTYFQNEAQLEKSRLLSDRFSAERPKGSFSTLEIQRTEQGDSAMYLCASSGGQETQYFGPGTRLLVL.

Here the CDR3 DNA reads TGCAGTGCTTTTACAGGGCAGAGCTCCTATAATTCACCCCTCCACTTT. The encoded protein is CSAFTGQSSYNSPLHF. The chain recombines TRBV20-1 with TRBJ1-6; D might be TRBD1 (6 bases). Trimming removed 5 bases from V and 0 bases from J, with 14 bases in between. The CDR3 totals 16 residues. Germline CDR1 and CDR2: DFQATT and SNEGSKA (reference sequence).

V is TRBV14 and J is TRBJ2-3; no clear D. This CDR3 spans 11 amino acids. V gave up 3 bases and J gave up 8 bases, with 6 bases separating them. Germline CDR1 SGHDN, CDR2 FVKESK. The CDR3 sequence is CASSHGGTQYF. As DNA, the CDR3 is TGTGCCAGCAGCCACGGTGGTACGCAGTATTTT.